Included here is one T cell receptor (beta chain) sequence, with context. Its antigen is not known. This sample's RNA came from whole unsorted tissue. This non-tumor lung sample came from over 3 cm beyond the tumor edge. The library came from three nested PCR rounds adapted from ARM-PCR protocols. In TCRdb, the multiplex PCR reads were re-called with MiXCR into one record per CDR3 protein. The data hold some 80,000 distinct CDR3 sequences, with less than 85% observed a single time. The sample originates from a study of tumor and adjacent non-tumor tissue in lung cancer. Study overall: Patients comprised 12 adenocarcinoma, 2 squamous cell carcinoma and 1 small cell lung cancer.

V shed 4 bases and J shed 4 bases, with 10 bases lying between them. CDR1 and CDR2 (germline): MNHNS, SASEGT. The CDR3 totals 14 residues. General study points: Normal lung showed higher cumulative top 100 clone frequency than tumor.

J is TRBJ1-4 and V is TRBV6-1, with D maybe TRBD1 (6 bases). The source material was distant non-tumor lung tissue. This TCR was sampled from a man in his 70s with non-small cell lung cancer. The CDR3 DNA reads as TGTGCCAGCAGTGTAGAACAGGGTAATGAAAAACTGTTTTTT. Amino acids: CASSVEQGNEKLFF.